This T cell receptor beta chain is drawn from a study of blood T cell repertoires in COVID-19. CDR1 is LNHDA and CDR2 is SQIVND in the germline V gene (reference sequence). V lost 7 bases and J lost 6, with 10 bases in between. This CDR3 has 13 amino acids. TCRdb's table, derived via immunoSEQ multiplex PCR, lists solely in-frame clones and lacks some. The sample has about 120,000 clones; approximately 82% are singletons. The sequenced material came from peripheral blood. This receptor was identified in a man younger than 45 with acute or convalescent COVID-19. The chain links TRBV19 to TRBJ1-6; D unclear. The CDR3 region has the DNA TGTGCCAGTAATTTTAGTCCTAATTCACCCCTCCACTTT. This translates into CASNFSPNSPLHF.